These 10 T cell receptor beta chains originate from one sample sequenced in a study of T cell repertoires in cytomegalovirus infection (dated by TCRdb to between 2017 and 2020). The sequencer listed for this sample is Illumina HiSeq 1500. The public reads were reanalyzed by TCRdb: fastp trimming at Q25, MiXCR alignment, in-frame beta chains only. Each entry is one CDR3 protein sequence, shown with its most common DNA and genes. The sample table records fewer than 550,000 distinct CDR3 sequences; 15% to 20% of these occur just once. The ten most abundant clones make up 20% to 30% of the sample. The sequenced sample was CD8+ T cells from PBMCs. The receptors stem from a human donor in good health (CMV status not recorded). Some clones in this sample may be carry-over from other donors' samples.

This chain uses TRBV7-6 with TRBJ2-1, with TRBD2 matching 14 bases. The V and J ends lost 4 bases and 0 bases, in that order; junction bases with no gene match: 11. This CDR3 spans 20 amino acids. CDR1 is SGHVS and CDR2 is FNYEAQ in the germline V gene. The chain's CDR3 is CASSSSPGLAGASSYNEQFF. The DNA for the CDR3 is TGTGCCAGCAGCTCAAGCCCGGGACTAGCGGGAGCGAGCTCCTACAATGAGCAGTTCTTC.

Worth noting for this clonotype: This may be a read error, as it is one base from a much larger clone. The chain couples TRBV6-1 to TRBJ1-5; no reliable D call. V was pared by 4 bases and J by 0 bases, with 10 bases between. This CDR3 comprises 15 residues. Germline V gene data show CDR1 as MNHNS and CDR2 as SASEGT. CDR3 region: CASSVSRNSNQPQHF. In DNA form, the CDR3 reads TGTGCCAGCAGTGTTTCCAGAAATAGCAATCAGCCCCAGCATTTT.

In this sample, this clonotype turned up many times. This chain links TRBV7-2 with TRBJ2-3; 9 bases match TRBD2. The CDR3 runs to 15 residues. Germline V gene lookup returns CDR1 SGHTA and CDR2 FQGNSA. Trimming took 3 bases from V and 5 from J; bases not matched to a gene: 6. CDR3 protein: CASSFRGRVVDTQYF. DNA of the CDR3: TGTGCCAGCAGCTTCCGCGGGAGGGTGGTAGATACGCAGTATTTT.

V gene TRBV27 combines with J gene TRBJ2-7; D gene ambiguous. The germline CDR1 and CDR2 sequences are MNHEY and SMNVEV (reference sequence). V was pared by 0 bases and J by 0 bases, with 9 bases between. This CDR3 spans 15 amino acids. As DNA, the CDR3 is TGTGCCAGCAGTTTATCGGCCGGTACCTCCTACGAGCAGTACTTC. Protein: CASSLSAGTSYEQYF.

This clonotype was seen ten or more times. This chain links TRBV27 with TRBJ1-2; no firm D call. The CDR3 has 13 residues. The germline CDR1 and CDR2 sequences are MNHEY and SMNVEV (reference sequence). With 6 bases removed from V and 1 base from J, the gap between germline ends came to 9 bases. CDR3 sequence: CASSFSVNYGYTF. In DNA, the CDR3 is TGTGCCAGCAGCTTTTCTGTTAACTATGGCTACACCTTC.

On this clonotype itself: Possible read error: a much larger clone is one base away. The chain is built from TRBV6-1 and TRBJ2-5; 15 bases match TRBD2. Looked up from germline, CDR1 is MNHNS and CDR2 is SASEGT. The CDR3 consists of 15 residues. The CDR3 reads CASSTGLAGGEAQYF. DNA for the CDR3: TGTGCCAGCAGTACGGGACTAGCGGGGGGAGAGGCCCAGTACTTC.

This clonotype was counted many times. This chain links TRBV5-1 with TRBJ2-1, with TRBD2 matching over 13 bases. There are 14 residues in the CDR3. The germline CDR1 and CDR2 sequences are SGHRS and YFSETQ. V trimming: 4 bases; J trimming: 12 bases; junction bases outside the gene matches: 7. The CDR3 reads CASSPGTSGDGQFF. The CDR3 DNA reads TGCGCCAGCAGCCCGGGGACTAGCGGGGATGGGCAGTTCTTC.

Notes on this clonotype: A much larger clonotype is one base distant, so this may be a read error. This chain connects TRBV7-3 to TRBJ1-2; no clear D gene. Per germline, CDR1 SGHTA and CDR2 FQGTGA. This CDR3 is built from 13 residues. CDR3 DNA sequence: TGTGTCAGCAGCCCAAGCTCACATCGTGGCTACACCTTC. Protein sequence: CVSSPSSHRGYTF.

This clonotype was detected only a few times. The rearrangement links TRBV19 to TRBJ2-4; D not certain. Germline CDR1 is LNHDA and CDR2 is SQIVND (reference sequence). The V end was cut by 3 bases, the J end by 2 bases, with 11 bases between. The CDR3 has 15 residues. The CDR3 DNA is TGTGCCAGTAGTATTTTCTCTCGCTCCAAAAACATTCAGTACTTC. Its protein product is CASSIFSRSKNIQYF.

A few counts support this clonotype. V is TRBV2 and J is TRBJ2-7; 7 nucleotides agree with TRBD1. The CDR3 runs to 14 residues. CDR1 and CDR2 from the germline V gene are SNHLY and FYNNEI. The V segment lost 5 bases and the J segment 7 bases; nucleotides outside the gene matches: 11. The CDR3 nucleotides are TGTGCCAGCAGTCCCCGACAGGGCAGAGGAGAGCAGTACTTC. It is translated as CASSPRQGRGEQYF. The full variable domain, in which reference TRBV2 and TRBJ2-7 provide the parts outside the CDR3, is EPEVTQTPSHQVTQMGQEVILRCVPISNHLYFYWYRQILGQKVEFLVSFYNNEISEKSEIFDDQFSVERPDGSNFTLKIRSTKLEDSAMYFCASSPRQGRGEQYFGPGTRLTVT.